The 5 T cell receptor beta chains presented below share a single source sample, sequenced in a study of response to subunit inactivated influenza vaccine. TCRdb re-analysed the RT-PCR reads in MiXCR, keeping a single row per CDR3 protein. The repertoire includes more than 700,000 distinct CDR3 sequences, roughly 20% of them detected once, and 10% to 13% sits in the top ten. The sequenced sample was PBMCs from blood, obtained roughly 5 days after vaccination. All receptors come from a middle-aged man who received an inactivated influenza vaccine.

This clonotype was seen only a few times. The chain recombines TRBV4-1 with TRBJ2-5, with a possible D match to TRBD1 (6 bases). This CDR3 contains 15 residues. CDR1 MGHRA and CDR2 YSYEKL come from the germline V gene. The V gene lost 0 bases and the J gene lost 0 bases, with 8 bases spanning the gap. CDR3 region: CASSQDGTNQETQYF. Here the CDR3 DNA reads TGCGCCAGCAGCCAAGATGGGACAAACCAAGAGACCCAGTACTTC.

The chain combines TRBV29-1 with TRBJ1-1; D not resolved. Germline CDR1 and CDR2: SQVTM and ANQGSEA. Trimming took 4 bases from V and 4 from J, leaving 13 bases between them. The CDR3 length is 13 residues. In nucleotides, the CDR3 is TGCAGCGTTGTTGGATCCGTGCGCACTGAAGCTTTCTTT. Its protein product is CSVVGSVRTEAFF.

The chain employs TRBV2 and TRBJ1-2; D is ambiguous. V gave up 8 bases and J gave up 0 bases, with 10 bases separating them. This CDR3 has 13 residues. The germline gives CDR1 SNHLY, CDR2 FYNNEI. The CDR3 DNA sequence: TGTGCCAGCCAAGGCCAGGCTAACTATGGCTACACCTTC. It specifies CASQGQANYGYTF.

This chain uses TRBV21-1 with TRBJ2-4; the table calls TRBD1, which could not be checked here. TRBV21-1 is flagged as a pseudogene. This CDR3 spans 17 amino acids. Here the CDR3 reads CASSKGSGGVTKNIQYF. CDR3 coding DNA: TGTGCCAGCAGCAAAGGTTCCGGGGGAGTAACCAAAAACATTCAGTACTTC.

This clonotype showed up just a few times. The rearrangement links TRBV28 to TRBJ2-1; no clear D. Germline V gene lookup returns CDR1 MDHEN and CDR2 SYDVKM. Trimming cost V 6 bases and J 9 bases, with 24 bases left between them. This CDR3 has 16 amino acids. In nucleotides, the CDR3 is TGTGCCAGCAGCAACCGTGATTTACCTGCTGCGAGTGAGCAGTTCTTC. It translates to CASSNRDLPAASEQFF.